This T cell receptor (beta chain) is from a study of T cell responses to AZD1222 COVID-19 vaccine. Overall study context: The study pooled second doses at about 4 or about 12 weeks.

This CDR3 has 13 amino acids. Trimming cost V 5 bases and J 8 bases; bases outside gene matches: 6. From germline, CDR1 is ENHRY and CDR2 SYGVKD. Measured with immunoSEQ multiplex PCR; TCRdb has only the in-frame clones, and not every one. Seen here are 130,000 to 150,000 clones, just under 95% observed once, and the top ten hold about 1.5%. The sequences come from peripheral blood, collected on day 0 of AZD1222 vaccination. The chain links TRBV10-3 to TRBJ2-1; 7 nucleotides align to TRBD2. The receptor was isolated from an adult in good health. The CDR3 reads CAISTRLAHEQFF. In nucleotides, the CDR3 is TGTGCCATCAGTACACGACTAGCCCATGAGCAGTTCTTC.